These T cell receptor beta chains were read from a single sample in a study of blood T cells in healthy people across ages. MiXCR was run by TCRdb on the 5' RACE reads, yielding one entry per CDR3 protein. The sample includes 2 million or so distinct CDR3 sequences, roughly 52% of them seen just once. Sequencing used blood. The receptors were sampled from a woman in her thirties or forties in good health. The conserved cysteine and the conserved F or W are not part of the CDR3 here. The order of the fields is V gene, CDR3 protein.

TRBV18,ASSPVGQVAF
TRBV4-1,ASSRLAETSSGANVLT
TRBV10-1,ASSESGPPGETQY
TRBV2,ASKVASGANVLT
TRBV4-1,ASSHKHEGNYGYT
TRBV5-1,ASSLGRPGGNAYNEQF
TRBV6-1,ASTRQGNYNEQF
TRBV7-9,AGHDGGGEQF
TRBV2,ASRDIYNSPLH
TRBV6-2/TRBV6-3,ASTMGEKETQY
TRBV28,ASSTTPFSNQPQH
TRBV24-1,ATSDRQGIQETQY
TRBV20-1,SARGGTLAGSLEEQY
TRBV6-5,ASSSRTGGSNEQF
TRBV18,ASSQGQEKTYEQY
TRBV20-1,SARSSGGLRSYNEQF
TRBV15,ATSVIAGGLQETQY
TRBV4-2,VSSYSKPTDTQY
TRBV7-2,ASSLGPGGGGYEQY
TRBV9,ASSVTPTGANEKLF
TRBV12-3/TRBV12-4,ASSSGGGQF
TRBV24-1,ATSDTSGPKY
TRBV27,ASSPSGQGFEQY